This TCR beta chain was identified during a study of shared clonotypes between healthy human individuals. Study as a whole: Contributing individuals were two females and three males aged 18 to 49. Whole-study findings and limits: Apart from blood, nothing was sampled; tissue repertoires likely differ. When compared with the clonotypes that were shared by all four sorted-subset donors, the non-shared clonotypes turned out to have lower generation probabilities.

CD4+ cell separation produced CD45RA+ naive and CD45RA-negative memory subsets. This table comes from immunoSEQ multiplex PCR, and its TCRdb copy is limited to in-frame clones, with some not included. The sample lists approximately 250,000 clones, 60% to 70% occurring once. Regarding this clone: What it binds is not known.

V gave up 7 bases and J gave up 0 bases, with 13 bases separating them. The CDR3 covers 15 residues. Germline-derived CDR1 and CDR2 are MNHEY and SVGAGI. The TCR was taken from a man aged 25 to 40 in good health. The sample taken for sequencing was memory CD4+ T cells sorted from blood. Subset defined: CD45RA-negative fraction. The rearrangement joins TRBV6-5 to TRBJ2-1; the D is unclear. The CDR3 nucleotides are TGTGCCAGCACCAACCCCGGTTCCTCCTACAATGAGCAGTTCTTC. Translating gives CASTNPGSSYNEQFF.